This T cell receptor (beta chain) was obtained from a study of shared clonotypes between healthy human individuals. Germline V gene data show CDR1 as MNHEY and CDR2 as SMNVEV (reference sequence). CDR3 size: 16 residues. V shed 5 bases and J 6 bases; nucleotides not matched to a gene: 12. Positively selected for CCR7, the CD45RO-negative cells used as naive CD8 cells excluded terminally differentiated effector memory CD45RA+ cells. The study's findings and limits: Naive subsets usually exceeded memory subsets in estimated richness.

The assay was immunoSEQ multiplex PCR, and TCRdb's table has in-frame clones only and misses some. The sample includes some 2,100,000 clones, more than 85% of them seen just once. Details on this clone: The antigen remains undetermined.

The rearrangement joins TRBV27 to TRBJ2-7; 11 bases match TRBD1. The sequenced material came from naive CD8+ T cells from PBMCs. The sequence was collected from a man between 18 and 35 years old in good health. Some clones in this sample may be carry-over from other donors' samples. CDR3 DNA: TGTGCCAGCAGTCCCTTATGGACAGGGGGCCCCTCCGAGCAGTACTTC. As protein: CASSPLWTGGPSEQYF.